This T cell receptor beta chain was identified in a study of human T cells and chemical hapten exposure. Background on the study: 0.01% DPC was applied to the upper back in patch tests, which were read at 6 days.

The study's findings and limits: Compared to controls, expanded TCRs made significantly more large clusters of similar CDR3s.

This clonotype was picked up many times. What it binds is not known. Time point meaning: pre-sensitization, week 0. The treatment is: therapeutic diphenylcyclopropenone sensitization with weekly scalp DPC. One entry per CDR3 protein results from TCRdb running MiXCR on the RACE reads. The sample has about 46,000 distinct CDR3 sequences; about a tenth are singletons. The source of this sequence is a woman in her 40s with alopecia areata. Some clones in this sample may be carry-over from other donors' samples. The sequences come from whole blood, collected in connection with sensitization to the hapten diphenylcyclopropenone (DPC).

The CDR3 bases are TGCAGCGTATACACAGGGGGGCGGTTCCAAGAGACCCAGTACTTC. Amino acid sequence: CSVYTGGRFQETQYF. This sequence joins TRBV29-1 and TRBJ2-5, with 8 bases aligning to TRBD1. V was clipped by 6 bases and J by 1 base; unmatched bases: 10. Germline V gives CDR1 SQVTM, CDR2 ANQGSEA. CDR3 length: 15 amino acids.